These 9 T cell receptor beta chains were sequenced from one sample in a study of beta chain features in type 1 diabetes. What was sequenced were expressed TCRB transcripts, since all of the isolated RNA had been reverse transcribed. This table comes from immunoSEQ multiplex PCR, and its TCRdb copy is limited to in-frame clones, with some not included. The table has 680,000 or so clones, roughly a sixth seen once. Sequenced: naive CD4+ T cells from blood. The receptors here all came from a man between 18 and 35 years old in good health.

CDR3 sequence reads: CASSESNRGLYEQYF. The CDR3 nucleotides are TGTGCCAGCAGTGAATCGAACAGGGGGCTATACGAGCAGTACTTC. This chain uses TRBV6-1 with TRBJ2-7; 9 bases match TRBD1. This CDR3 region has 15 residues. Germline CDR1 is MNHNS and CDR2 is SASEGT. After removal of 2 bases from V and 4 bases from J, the junction contained 6 bases not matched to a gene.

The chain uses TRBV7-3 and TRBJ2-1; maybe TRBD2 (6 bases). With 5 bases removed from V and 6 bases from J, the gap between germline ends came to 20 bases. The CDR3 length is 16 residues. Per the germline V gene, CDR1 is SGHTA and CDR2 is FQGTGA. The CDR3 sequence is CASSHKPGLDSNEQFF. The CDR3 bases are TGTGCCAGCAGCCACAAACCGGGACTTGACTCCAATGAGCAGTTCTTC. Complete variable domain (other parts from reference TRBV7-3 and TRBJ2-1): GAGVSQTPSNKVTEKGKYVELRCDPISGHTALYWYRQSLGQGPEFLIYFQGTGAADDSGLPNDRFFAVRPEGSVSTLKIQRTERGDSAVYLCASSHKPGLDSNEQFFGPGTRLTVL.

The chain combines TRBV11-3 with TRBJ2-1; D is perhaps TRBD1 or TRBD2 (5 bases each). The V gene's germline CDR1 is SGHNT and CDR2 YENEEA. This CDR3 is 15 amino acids long. Trimming removed 1 base at V and 6 bases at J, with 13 bases between. CDR3 region: CASSLGGSRGNEQFF. DNA for the CDR3: TGTGCCAGCAGCTTAGGGGGGAGTCGAGGCAATGAGCAGTTCTTC.

The chain uses TRBV30 and TRBJ1-6, with 9 bases identical to TRBD1. The CDR3 has 13 amino acids. CDR1 and CDR2 from the germline V gene are GTSNPN and SVGIG (reference sequence). V trimming: 8 bases; J trimming: 8 bases; junction bases outside the gene matches: 7. The CDR3 sequence: CARSGQGYSPLHF. The CDR3 bases are TGTGCCCGTTCGGGACAGGGTTATTCACCCCTCCACTTT.

This clone was counted only a few times. V and J are TRBV28 and TRBJ2-7; a possible D gene is TRBD2 (5 bases). V was shortened by 8 bases and J by 0 bases, with 17 bases between the two germline ends. CDR3 length: 15 amino acids. Germline CDR1 reads MDHEN; CDR2 reads SYDVKM. As DNA, the CDR3 is TGTGCCAGCCGGGTCGCGGGTTCTAGCTCCTACGAGCAGTACTTC. It encodes CASRVAGSSSYEQYF.

This chain joins TRBV28 and TRBJ1-4; 11 bases are shared with TRBD1. The CDR3 consists of 15 residues. Germline V lookup: CDR1 MDHEN, CDR2 SYDVKM. The trim removed 3 bases at V and 11 bases at J, leaving 8 bases unmatched. The CDR3: CASSFRTGGFVKLFF. CDR3 in DNA: TGTGCCAGCAGTTTCCGGACAGGGGGCTTTGTGAAACTGTTTTTT.

This clone showed up just a few times. The chain couples TRBV5-4 to TRBJ2-6, with D unclear. The CDR3 sequence is 16 residues long. V was pared by 1 base and J by 0 bases, with 8 bases between. The germline V gene encodes CDR1 SGHNT and CDR2 YYREEE (reference sequence). The CDR3 loop reads CASSLRSSSGANVLTF. The CDR3 DNA reads TGTGCCAGCAGCTTGAGGTCAAGCTCTGGGGCCAACGTCCTGACTTTC.

V is TRBV28 and J is TRBJ2-7, with TRBD2 identical over 8 bases. After removal of 5 bases from V and 0 bases from J, the junction contained 12 bases not matched to a gene. This CDR3 is built from 17 residues. In germline, CDR1 is MDHEN, CDR2 SYDVKM. The CDR3 DNA is TGTGCCAGCAGTCCCTCCGGGGGGGCGCTTAGCTCCTACGAGCAGTACTTC. It is translated as CASSPSGGALSSYEQYF.

This clone has only a few counts. This chain uses TRBV28 with TRBJ2-1, with a possible D match to TRBD1 (7 bases). CDR1 is MDHEN, CDR2 SYDVKM, per germline. Trimming removed 8 bases from V and 3 bases from J, with 14 bases in between. The CDR3 length is 14 residues. CDR3 DNA: TGTGCCAGCGGCGGGACAGATGACTACAATGAGCAGTTCTTC. This translates into CASGGTDDYNEQFF. The full variable domain, its missing parts supplied by reference TRBV28 and TRBJ2-1, is DVKVTQSSRYLVKRTGEKVFLECVQDMDHENMFWYRQDPGLGLRLIYFSYDVKMKEKGDIPEGYSVSREKKERFSLILESASTNQTSMYLCASGGTDDYNEQFFGPGTRLTVL.